Sequencing of this T cell receptor beta chain was carried out in a study of CD8 T cells in Susac syndrome. The authors carried out high-throughput sequencing of TCR beta. They applied it to CD8+ and CD4+ T cells obtained from blood. The multiple sclerosis controls consisted of treatment-naive patients with relapsing-remitting disease, either stable or active. The authors negatively isolated CD8+ and CD4+ T cells and FACS-enriched TEMRA cells. The RNA, 0.5 to 1 ug, was put through reverse transcription using random hexamers. Amplification of TCR beta CDR3 used immunoSEQ multiplex PCR across 54 Vbeta and 13 Jbeta. TCRdb recomputed calls from the immunoSEQ multiplex PCR reads with MiXCR, one row per CDR3 protein. In the table there are some 200,000 distinct CDR3 sequences, roughly 96% of which are singletons. Looked up from germline, CDR1 is GTSNPN and CDR2 is SVGIG (reference sequence). Trimming cost V 0 bases and J 5 bases; bases outside gene matches: 10. The CDR3 sequence is 17 residues long.

This TCR was sampled from a human donor with multiple sclerosis. The genes are TRBV30 and TRBJ2-1; 10 positions agree with TRBD2. Sequenced: CD4+ T cells from PBMCs. DNA of the CDR3: TGTGCCTGGAGTGTAGGGGTTTTACTAGCGGGGAACAATGAGCAGTTCTTC. Its protein product is CAWSVGVLLAGNNEQFF.